The T cell receptor (beta chain) under discussion was sequenced for a study of cytomegalovirus exposure and HLA in healthy donors. The PCR contained 60 Vbeta and 13 Jbeta primers. Sequenced by immunoSEQ multiplex PCR; TCRdb stores in-frame clones only, minus some. The data contain around 91,000 clones, about 77% of them singletons. As concerns this clone: The antigen is unknown.

Study results and caveats: Across donors, presence/absence analyses took sequencing depth to be roughly uniform. Earlier analysis yielded a pattern in which most TCR beta V segments were productive about 87% or about 30% of the time.

J lost 3 bases, V lost 5 bases, and 16 bases had no gene match. The CDR3 is made up of 18 amino acids. Germline V gene sequence: CDR1 SGHTA, CDR2 FQGNSA. Sequences were obtained from PBMCs. The origin of this receptor is a male donor in good health and CMV-seropositive. The chain links TRBV7-2 to TRBJ2-7, with 10 bases identical to TRBD1. In DNA, the CDR3 is TGTGCCAGCAGCCCACGAGGGACAGGGGTAACCCTCTACTACGAGCAGTACTTC. It translates to CASSPRGTGVTLYYEQYF.